Listed below are T cell receptor beta chains from one sample, sequenced in a study of blood T cell repertoires in COVID-19. Clones were sequenced by immunoSEQ multiplex PCR, and TCRdb holds only the in-frame ones, with some missing. The sample includes around 250,000 clones, 65% to 90% of them seen just once. The source material was PBMCs or T cells enriched from blood (not recorded which). The receptors were gathered from a woman in her forties or fifties with acute COVID-19. CDR3s include the opening cysteine and the closing phenylalanine or tryptophan. A D gene is named only where the DNA matches it firmly. A clone size is listed for some rows: how often the clone was seen (once, few, many), or a class if it is expanded.

v_call,j_call,d_call,clone_size,cdr3_nt,cdr3_aa
TRBV19,TRBJ2-5,-,-,TGTGCCAGTAGTATAGACTATACTGAGACCCAGTACTTC,CASSIDYTETQYF
TRBV7-9,TRBJ1-6,-,once,TGTGCCAGCAGCTTAGGAGGGAGGGGGAATTCACCCCTCCACTTT,CASSLGGRGNSPLHF
TRBV5-1,TRBJ1-1,-,-,TGCGCCAGCAGCTTGGCCATAGCAGGGTTCTCTGAAGCTTTCTTT,CASSLAIAGFSEAFF
TRBV2,TRBJ2-7,-,-,TGTGCCAGCAGTGATCAGGGGTCGCCCTACGAGCAGTACTTC,CASSDQGSPYEQYF
TRBV7-3,TRBJ2-4,TRBD1,-,TGTGCCAGCAGCCCCCAGGGGGAGTCTAACATTCAGTACTTC,CASSPQGESNIQYF
TRBV4-1,TRBJ2-3,TRBD2,-,TGCGCCAGCAGCCAATCACTAGCGGGGAGCACAGATACGCAGTATTTT,CASSQSLAGSTDTQYF
TRBV28,TRBJ2-4,-,-,TGTGCCAGCAGTTTATTTCCGGGTTTAGCCAAAAACATTCAGTACTTC,CASSLFPGLAKNIQYF
TRBV29-1,TRBJ1-2,TRBD1,-,TGCAGCGTTGAAGATCGGACAGGTTTCGGCTACACCTTC,CSVEDRTGFGYTF
TRBV7-9,TRBJ1-1,-,-,TGTGCCAGCAGCTCTTTAACATTT,CASSSLTF
TRBV7-2,TRBJ2-5,TRBD1,-,TGTGCCAGCAGCCGTAATACAGGGGTAGAGACCCAGTACTTC,CASSRNTGVETQYF
TRBV18,TRBJ1-2,-,once,TGTGCCAGCTCACCATTTTCGACAAGTGATGGCTACACCTTC,CASSPFSTSDGYTF
TRBV9,TRBJ1-6,-,-,TGTGCCAGCAGCGTAGCCGACAATAATTCACCCCTCCACTTT,CASSVADNNSPLHF
TRBV6-2/TRBV6-3,TRBJ1-5,-,-,TGTGCCAGCAGTTACTCCTCGACAGCCACCAATGGGTACGATCAGCCCCAGCATTTT,CASSYSSTATNGYDQPQHF
TRBV5-5,TRBJ1-5,-,once,TGTGCCAGCAGCTTGGGGGTGGAGGGAGGCAATCAGCCCCAGCATTTT,CASSLGVEGGNQPQHF